One and the same sample provided the 11 T cell receptor beta chains below, sequenced in a study of cytomegalovirus exposure and HLA in healthy donors. The PCR made use of 60 Vbeta and 13 Jbeta primers. Produced via immunoSEQ multiplex PCR; TCRdb's table is partial and in-frame only. The sample has 100,000 to 150,000 clones, around 70% seen once. The sequenced sample consisted of PBMCs. The receptors shown here come from a middle-aged woman in good health and CMV-seronegative.

The chain recombines TRBV9 with TRBJ1-2, with D possibly matching TRBD1 (6 bases). The germline V gene has CDR1 SGDLS and CDR2 YYNGEE. The germline V and J ends were trimmed by 0 bases and 4 bases, with 13 bases remaining between them. This CDR3 contains 15 residues. CDR3 coding DNA: TGTGCCAGCAGCGTAGCTCACAGGGCGCCCTATGGCTACACCTTC. It is translated as CASSVAHRAPYGYTF.

This clone was detected only a few times. The V gene is TRBV19, the J gene TRBJ2-4; 10 bases agree with TRBD2. The CDR3 is 14 amino acids. CDR1 is LNHDA and CDR2 is SQIVND in the germline V gene (reference sequence). Losses at the gene ends were 4 bases for V and 7 bases for J; bases not matched to a gene: 4. CDR3 nucleotide sequence: TGTGCCAGTAGTACGGGACTAGCGCCGAACATTCAGTACTTC. Translated, it gives CASSTGLAPNIQYF.

This chain uses TRBV29-1 with TRBJ2-7; 7 positions match TRBD1. The CDR3 is 13 amino acids. Germline lookup yields CDR1 SQVTM and CDR2 ANQGSEA. With 6 bases clipped from V and 2 bases from J, the junction kept 7 bases outside the gene matches. Here the CDR3 reads CSVSGTVTYEQYF. The CDR3 DNA is TGCAGCGTCTCCGGGACAGTAACCTACGAGCAGTACTTC.

The chain links TRBV7-2 to TRBJ2-2, with 7 bases identical to TRBD2. Losses at the gene ends were 7 bases for V and 1 base for J; bases not matched to a gene: 9. CDR1 is SGHTA and CDR2 is FQGNSA in the germline V gene. This CDR3 comprises 16 residues. The CDR3 DNA sequence: TGTGCCAGCACCGTCCAGGCTAGCGGGAACACCGGGGAGCTGTTTTTT. Translating it yields CASTVQASGNTGELFF.

This chain joins TRBV9 and TRBJ1-2; D uncertain. Trimming removed 4 bases at V and 7 bases at J, with 20 bases between. The CDR3 spans 15 residues. Germline loops: CDR1 SGDLS, CDR2 YYNGEE. CDR3 loop: CASSPWRVEYGGYTF. CDR3 DNA: TGTGCCAGCAGCCCCTGGCGGGTGGAGTATGGTGGCTACACCTTC.

The chain uses TRBV5-1 and TRBJ1-2; 12 bases agree with TRBD1. The J segment lost 7 bases and the V segment lost 4 bases, leaving 8 bases of the junction unmatched. Germline values: CDR1 SGHRS, CDR2 YFSETQ. This CDR3 is 15 amino acids long. CDR3 amino acids: CASSPGQGAISGYTF. The CDR3 DNA reads as TGCGCCAGCAGCCCGGGACAGGGGGCTATTAGTGGCTACACCTTC. The full variable domain, rest sourced from reference TRBV5-1 and TRBJ1-2, is KAGVTQTPRYLIKTRGQQVTLSCSPISGHRSVSWYQQTPGQGLQFLFEYFSETQRNKGNFPGRFSGRQFSNSRSEMNVSTLELGDSALYLCASSPGQGAISGYTFGSGTRLTVV.

The chain uses TRBV18 and TRBJ2-5, with D possibly being TRBD1 (7 bases). This CDR3 comprises 16 residues. CDR1 is KGHSH, CDR2 LQKENI, per germline. Trimming took off 4 bases at V and 5 bases at J, with 20 bases between the two ends. DNA of the CDR3: TGTGCCAGCTCACTGGGATCCGCGACAGGGAGGGAGACCCAGTACTTC. It is translated as CASSLGSATGRETQYF.

The V and J genes are TRBV6-6 and TRBJ2-7; TRBD1 matches 7 bases. This CDR3 has 14 residues. Per the germline V gene, CDR1 is MNHNY and CDR2 is SVGAGI (reference sequence). V trimming: 0 bases; J trimming: 4 bases; junction bases outside the gene matches: 3. The CDR3 sequence is CASSYSGQLYEQYF. As DNA, the CDR3 is TGTGCCAGCAGTTACTCGGGACAGCTTTACGAGCAGTACTTC.

This clone was seen a few times. The V gene is TRBV18, the J gene TRBJ2-1; D is perhaps TRBD1 (7 bases). Germline CDR1 is KGHSH and CDR2 is LQKENI. This CDR3 is built from 15 residues. The germline V and J ends were trimmed by 3 bases and 3 bases, with 12 bases remaining between them. Here the CDR3 reads CASSPEGALYNEQFF. CDR3 in DNA: TGTGCCAGCTCACCGGAGGGGGCGCTCTACAATGAGCAGTTCTTC.

The gene calls are TRBV2 and TRBJ2-5; TRBD1 matches at 9 bases. The V gene's germline CDR1 is SNHLY and CDR2 FYNNEI. The CDR3 length is 16 residues. V dropped 6 bases and J dropped 4; count of bases not matched to a gene: 12. Here the CDR3 reads CASSDVTGGFRETQYF. The CDR3 DNA reads as TGTGCCAGCAGCGACGTGACAGGGGGTTTTAGAGAGACCCAGTACTTC. The whole variable domain, remainder taken from reference TRBV2 and TRBJ2-5, is EPEVTQTPSHQVTQMGQEVILRCVPISNHLYFYWYRQILGQKVEFLVSFYNNEISEKSEIFDDQFSVERPDGSNFTLKIRSTKLEDSAMYFCASSDVTGGFRETQYFGPGTRLLVL.

This clone was counted ten times or more. The rearrangement joins TRBV7-9 to TRBJ2-7, with D perhaps matching TRBD2 (5 bases). CDR3 size: 15 residues. Between the trimmed V and J ends, which lost 0 bases and 0 bases, there was a span of 9 bases. CDR1 and CDR2 (germline): SEHNR, FQNEAQ (reference sequence). The CDR3, as DNA: TGTGCCAGCAGCTTAGCAATGGGGAGCTCCTACGAGCAGTACTTC. This sequence encodes CASSLAMGSSYEQYF.